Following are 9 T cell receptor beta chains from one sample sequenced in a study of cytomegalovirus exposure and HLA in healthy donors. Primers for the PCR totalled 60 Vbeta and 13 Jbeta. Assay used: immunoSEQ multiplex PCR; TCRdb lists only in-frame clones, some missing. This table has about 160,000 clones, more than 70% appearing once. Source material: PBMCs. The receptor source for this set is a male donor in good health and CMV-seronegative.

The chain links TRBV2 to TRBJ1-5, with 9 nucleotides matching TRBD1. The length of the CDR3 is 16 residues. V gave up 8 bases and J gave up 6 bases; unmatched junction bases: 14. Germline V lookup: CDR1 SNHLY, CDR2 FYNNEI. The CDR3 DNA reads TGTGCCAGCGGACAGACCGGGACAGGGTTTAGTCAGCCCCAGCATTTT. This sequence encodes CASGQTGTGFSQPQHF.

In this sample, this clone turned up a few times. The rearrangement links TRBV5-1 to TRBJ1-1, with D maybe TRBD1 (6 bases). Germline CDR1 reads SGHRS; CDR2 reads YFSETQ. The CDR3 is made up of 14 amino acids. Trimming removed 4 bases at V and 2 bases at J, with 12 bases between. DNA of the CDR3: TGCGCCAGCAGCGGTTGGACAGTAAACACTGAAGCTTTCTTT. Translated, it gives CASSGWTVNTEAFF.

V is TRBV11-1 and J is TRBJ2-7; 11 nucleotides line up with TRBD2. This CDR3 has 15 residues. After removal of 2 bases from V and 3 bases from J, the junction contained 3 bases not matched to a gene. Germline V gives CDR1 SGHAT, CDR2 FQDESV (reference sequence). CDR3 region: CASSLMTSGIYEQYF. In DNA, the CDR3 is TGTGCCAGCAGCTTAATGACTAGCGGGATCTACGAGCAGTACTTC. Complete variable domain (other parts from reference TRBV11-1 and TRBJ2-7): EAEVAQSPRYKITEKSQAVAFWCDPISGHATLYWYRQILGQGPELLVQFQDESVVDDSQLPKDRFSAERLKGVDSTLKIQPAELGDSAMYLCASSLMTSGIYEQYFGPGTRLTVT.

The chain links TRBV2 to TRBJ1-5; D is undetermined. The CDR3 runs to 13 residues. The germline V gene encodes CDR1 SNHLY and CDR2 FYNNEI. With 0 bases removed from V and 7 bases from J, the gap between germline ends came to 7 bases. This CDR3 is CASSEAAGQPQHF. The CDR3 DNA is TGTGCCAGCAGTGAAGCGGCGGGACAGCCCCAGCATTTT. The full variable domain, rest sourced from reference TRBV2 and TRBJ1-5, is EPEVTQTPSHQVTQMGQEVILRCVPISNHLYFYWYRQILGQKVEFLVSFYNNEISEKSEIFDDQFSVERPDGSNFTLKIRSTKLEDSAMYFCASSEAAGQPQHFGDGTRLSIL.

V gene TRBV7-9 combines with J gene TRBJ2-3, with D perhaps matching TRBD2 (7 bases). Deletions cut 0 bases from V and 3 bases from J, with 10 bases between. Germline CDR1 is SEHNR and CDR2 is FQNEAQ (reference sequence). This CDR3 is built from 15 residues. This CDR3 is CASSLAGGRTDTQYF. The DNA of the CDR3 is TGTGCCAGCAGCTTAGCGGGGGGGCGAACAGATACGCAGTATTTT.

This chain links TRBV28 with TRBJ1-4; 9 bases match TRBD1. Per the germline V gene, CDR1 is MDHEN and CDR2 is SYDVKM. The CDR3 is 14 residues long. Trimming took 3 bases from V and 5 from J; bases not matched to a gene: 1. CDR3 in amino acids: CASSLGTGNEKLFF. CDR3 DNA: TGTGCCAGCAGTTTGGGGACAGGGAATGAAAAACTGTTTTTT.

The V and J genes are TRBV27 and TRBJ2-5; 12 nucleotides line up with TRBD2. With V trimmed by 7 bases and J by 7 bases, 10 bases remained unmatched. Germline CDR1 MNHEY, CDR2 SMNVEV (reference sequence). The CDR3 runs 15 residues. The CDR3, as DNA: TGTGCCAGCATCGGACTAGCGGGAAAAGTGGGGACCCAGTACTTC. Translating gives CASIGLAGKVGTQYF.

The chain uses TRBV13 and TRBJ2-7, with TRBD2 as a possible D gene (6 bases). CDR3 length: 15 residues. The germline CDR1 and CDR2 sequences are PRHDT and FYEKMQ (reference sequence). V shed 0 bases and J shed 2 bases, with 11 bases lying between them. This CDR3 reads CASSLGLASPYEQYF. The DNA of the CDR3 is TGTGCCAGCAGCTTAGGACTAGCTTCTCCCTACGAGCAGTACTTC. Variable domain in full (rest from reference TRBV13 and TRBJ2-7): AAGVIQSPRHLIKEKRETATLKCYPIPRHDTVYWYQQGPGQDPQFLISFYEKMQSDKGSIPDRFSAQQFSDYHSELNMSSLELGDSALYFCASSLGLASPYEQYFGPGTRLTVT.

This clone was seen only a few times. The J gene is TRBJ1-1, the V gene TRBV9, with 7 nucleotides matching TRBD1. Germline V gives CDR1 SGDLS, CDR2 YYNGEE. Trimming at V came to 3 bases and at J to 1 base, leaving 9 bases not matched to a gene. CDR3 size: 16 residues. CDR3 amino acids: CASSGPGTAKNTEAFF. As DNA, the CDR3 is TGTGCCAGCAGCGGACCCGGGACAGCTAAGAACACTGAAGCTTTCTTT. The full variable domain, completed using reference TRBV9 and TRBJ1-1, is DSGVTQTPKHLITATGQRVTLRCSPRSGDLSVYWYQQSLDQGLQFLIQYYNGEERAKGNILERFSAQQFPDLHSELNLSSLELGDSALYFCASSGPGTAKNTEAFFGQGTRLTVV.